Described below is a single TCR beta chain sequence and its context. Its antigen remains unknown. This CDR3 comprises 14 residues. Trimming left V 3 bases short and J 0 bases short, with 9 bases between. Germline-derived CDR1 and CDR2 are LNHDA and SQIVND (reference sequence). The source of the sample is a study of cytomegalovirus exposure and HLA in healthy donors. Findings of the study overall: Associated with HLA alleles at 0.05 false discovery rate in a later analysis were over 15,000 TCR beta sequences.

Primers for the PCR totalled 60 Vbeta and 13 Jbeta. Sequenced by immunoSEQ multiplex PCR; TCRdb stores in-frame clones only, minus some. The data hold fewer than 80,000 clones, with about three quarters observed a single time. This receptor was obtained from a man younger than 30 in good health and CMV-seronegative. The chain recombines TRBV19 with TRBJ2-7; D is perhaps TRBD2 (7 bases). Source material: PBMCs. The CDR3: CASSIAGASYEQYF. As DNA, the CDR3 is TGTGCCAGTAGTATTGCGGGGGCCTCCTACGAGCAGTACTTC.